A selection of T cell receptor beta chains follows, all from one sample in a study of blood T cells in healthy people across ages. MiXCR was run by TCRdb on the 5' RACE reads, yielding one entry per CDR3 protein. The sample comprises some 800,000 distinct CDR3 sequences, 20% to 25% of which are singletons, and roughly 3.5% rests with the top ten. Separately, the same data were catalogued under a study of T cells of mothers and their children.

The sample taken for sequencing was blood. These receptors all come from a boy younger than 18 in good health. CDR3s include the opening cysteine and the closing phenylalanine or tryptophan. D genes are given only for firm matches. Clone size is stated in some rows and not others, as once, few, many or a class when expanded.

abundance	v_gene	d_gene	j_gene	CDR3aa	CDR3nt
-	TRBV6-2/TRBV6-3	-	TRBJ2-1	CASSWASPLYNEQFF	TGTGCCAGCAGCTGGGCCTCCCCCCTCTACAATGAGCAGTTCTTC
-	TRBV7-3	TRBD1	TRBJ2-2	CASSETGVPGELFF	TGTGCCAGCAGCGAAACAGGGGTCCCCGGGGAGCTGTTTTTT
few	TRBV12-3/TRBV12-4	-	TRBJ2-3	CASSQRGTPTSTDTQYF	TGTGCCAGCAGCCAAAGGGGGACACCGACTAGCACAGATACGCAGTATTTT
-	TRBV6-2/TRBV6-3	-	TRBJ2-7	CASTTLAGASNEQYF	TGTGCCAGCACCACCCTGGCGGGCGCGTCCAACGAGCAGTACTTC
-	TRBV29-1	TRBD2	TRBJ2-7	CSVYSAGGTYEQYF	TGCAGCGTTTATTCAGCGGGAGGCACCTACGAGCAGTACTTC
-	TRBV29-1	-	TRBJ2-7	CSVVLLGAGKIYEQYF	TGCAGCGTTGTGTTGCTGGGGGCAGGAAAGATCTACGAGCAGTACTTC
few	TRBV5-1	-	TRBJ2-5	CASSLATAYEQCF	TGCGCCAGCAGCTTGGCGACAGCCTACGAGCAGTGCTTC
few	TRBV4-3	-	TRBJ2-7	CASSQGRTPEYEQYF	TGCGCCAGCAGCCAAGGTAGAACGCCGGAATACGAGCAGTACTTC
-	TRBV5-1	-	TRBJ2-3	CASSLGGTVDTQYF	TGCGCCAGCAGCTTGGGGGGGACCGTGGATACGCAGTATTTT
few	TRBV27	-	TRBJ2-1	CASSLGGANYNEQFF	TGTGCCAGCAGTTTAGGGGGGGCTAACTACAATGAGCAGTTCTTC
-	TRBV28	TRBD2	TRBJ2-1	CASSRSGSGSYNEQFF	TGTGCCAGCAGTCGGAGCGGGAGTGGTTCCTACAATGAGCAGTTCTTC
-	TRBV21-1	-	TRBJ2-7	CASSKTATYEQYF	TGTGCCAGCAGCAAGACAGCTACCTACGAGCAGTACTTC
-	TRBV6-5	-	TRBJ2-5	CASSYSNRVRETQYF	TGTGCCAGCAGTTACTCGAACAGGGTGAGGGAGACCCAGTACTTC
few	TRBV7-9	TRBD1	TRBJ2-7	CASSRDRNSYEQYF	TGTGCCAGCAGCAGGGACAGAAACTCCTACGAGCAGTACTTC
few	TRBV6-5	-	TRBJ1-2	CAAQGNNYGYTF	TGTGCAGCCCAAGGGAATAACTATGGCTACACCTTC
-	TRBV5-5	-	TRBJ1-1	CASSLALANTEAFF	TGTGCCAGCAGCTTGGCCCTAGCGAACACTGAAGCTTTCTTT
-	TRBV5-1	-	TRBJ2-7	CASSYTGSEQYF	TGCGCCAGCAGCTACACAGGGAGCGAGCAGTACTTC
-	TRBV7-9	TRBD2	TRBJ2-1	CASSALAGGYNEQLF	TGTGCCAGCAGCGCACTAGCGGGAGGTTACAATGAGCAGCTCTTC
-	TRBV7-9	-	TRBJ1-6	CASSFMGASRYSPLHF	TGTGCCAGCAGCTTCATGGGCGCGAGTAGGTATTCACCCCTCCACTTT
once	TRBV12-3/TRBV12-4	-	TRBJ2-1	CASRWGRSYNEQFF	TGTGCCAGCAGGTGGGGACGCTCCTACAATGAGCAGTTCTTC
few	TRBV4-2	-	TRBJ2-1	CASSYGQLSSYNEQFF	TGTGCCAGCAGCTACGGACAGTTGAGCTCCTACAATGAGCAGTTCTTC
-	TRBV10-3	TRBD1	TRBJ2-5	CAISDLGQPGETQYF	TGTGCCATCAGCGACCTGGGACAGCCGGGAGAGACCCAGTACTTC
-	TRBV7-3	TRBD2	TRBJ2-1	CASSSASGGFLHEQFF	TGTGCCAGCAGCTCAGCTAGCGGGGGGTTTTTGCATGAGCAGTTCTTC
few	TRBV6-6	-	TRBJ1-4	CAIRGIEEKLFF	TGTGCCATACGGGGGATTGAGGAAAAACTGTTTTTT
few	TRBV19	-	TRBJ2-6	CASRGRVTRSGANVLTF	TGTGCCAGTAGGGGGAGAGTGACCCGCTCTGGGGCCAACGTCCTGACTTTC
few	TRBV29-1	-	TRBJ1-2	CSVEDPGTSYYGYTF	TGCAGCGTTGAAGATCCCGGGACTTCGTACTATGGCTACACCTTC
few	TRBV27	-	TRBJ2-5	CASSLGALQETQYF	TGTGCCAGCAGTTTAGGGGCCCTCCAAGAGACCCAGTACTTC
few	TRBV28	-	TRBJ2-7	CASSLTGFPYEQYF	TGTGCCAGCAGTTTAACTGGGTTTCCCTACGAGCAGTACTTC
few	TRBV27	-	TRBJ1-6	CASSLSMTSPLHF	TGTGCCAGCAGTTTATCGATGACCTCACCCCTCCACTTT
-	TRBV18	-	TRBJ2-7	CASSSSGAEQYF	TGTGCCAGCTCATCCTCAGGGGCCGAGCAGTACTTC
-	TRBV4-2	TRBD2	TRBJ2-3	CASSQDGVAGTDTQYF	TGTGCCAGCAGCCAAGATGGAGTAGCGGGGACGGATACGCAGTATTTT
few	TRBV7-6	-	TRBJ2-1	CASSLVVAGAGDEQFF	TGTGCCAGCAGCTTAGTGGTGGCGGGGGCGGGGGATGAGCAGTTCTTC
few	TRBV4-3	TRBD2	TRBJ2-7	CASSQDLAVAGAFYEQYF	TGCGCCAGCAGCCAAGATCTGGCAGTAGCGGGGGCCTTCTACGAGCAGTACTTC
-	TRBV4-3	-	TRBJ2-5	CASSQERQGGETQYF	TGCGCCAGCAGCCAAGAGCGCCAGGGCGGCGAGACCCAGTACTTC
-	TRBV6-4	TRBD2	TRBJ2-1	CASSRDGRGEQFF	TGTGCCAGCAGCCGCGACGGGCGGGGGGAGCAGTTCTTC
-	TRBV20-1	-	TRBJ2-3	CSAIGTDTQYF	TGCAGTGCTATCGGGACAGATACGCAGTATTTT
few	TRBV7-6	-	TRBJ2-5	CASSLFSHSSETQYF	TGTGCCAGCAGCTTATTCTCGCACTCCTCGGAGACCCAGTACTTC
many	TRBV6-1	-	TRBJ2-3	CASSEAFSNTQYF	TGTGCCAGCAGTGAAGCCTTTTCAAATACGCAGTATTTT
few	TRBV13	TRBD1	TRBJ2-5	CASSIRQGVVTQYF	TGTGCCAGCAGCATCAGACAGGGTGTAGTGACCCAGTACTTC
-	TRBV6-2/TRBV6-3	-	TRBJ2-5	CASSYGRMQETQYF	TGTGCCAGCAGTTACGGGAGGATGCAAGAGACCCAGTACTTC
few	TRBV6-1	TRBD1	TRBJ2-7	CASSELDRGQYEQYF	TGTGCCAGCAGTGAACTTGACAGGGGGCAGTACGAGCAGTACTTC
few	TRBV7-2	-	TRBJ2-7	CASSHPRGEQYF	TGTGCCAGCAGCCATCCTCGGGGGGAGCAGTACTTC
few	TRBV10-3	-	TRBJ2-5	CAISLDPYQETQYF	TGTGCCATCAGCCTAGACCCGTACCAAGAGACCCAGTACTTC
-	TRBV12-3/TRBV12-4	-	TRBJ2-7	CAGSFGAYEQYF	TGTGCCGGCAGTTTTGGGGCCTACGAGCAGTACTTC
few	TRBV7-9	-	TRBJ1-1	CASSQGQMNTEAFF	TGTGCCAGCAGCCAAGGACAGATGAACACTGAAGCTTTCTTT
-	TRBV14	-	TRBJ2-1	CASSQDRGYVYNEQFF	TGTGCCAGCAGCCAAGATAGGGGCTACGTCTACAATGAGCAGTTCTTC
few	TRBV29-1	-	TRBJ2-7	CSVEGSAYEQYF	TGCAGCGTTGAAGGGTCGGCCTACGAGCAGTACTTC
few	TRBV28	TRBD2	TRBJ2-5	CASSTLVRAGGLETQYF	TGTGCCAGCAGTACCCTGGTGCGCGCGGGGGGGCTAGAGACCCAGTACTTC
few	TRBV2	-	TRBJ2-1	CASSAEGYNEQFF	TGTGCCAGCAGTGCGGAAGGCTACAATGAGCAGTTCTTC
-	TRBV12-3/TRBV12-4	-	TRBJ2-3	CASRVGIDTEYF	TGTGCCAGCAGAGTGGGAATCGATACGGAGTATTTT
-	TRBV7-9	TRBD1	TRBJ2-7	CASSSPGQDEQYF	TGTGCCAGCAGCTCCCCGGGACAGGACGAGCAGTACTTC
-	TRBV6-2/TRBV6-3	TRBD2	TRBJ2-5	CASSGLAGGQYF	TGTGCCAGCAGCGGACTAGCGGGAGGCCAGTACTTC
-	TRBV6-2/TRBV6-3	-	TRBJ1-1	CASRPSGARGRAPFF	TGTGCCAGCAGGCCATCCGGGGCACGGGGAAGGGCGCCTTTCTTT
-	TRBV12-3/TRBV12-4	-	TRBJ2-4	CASSPGTTDSKNIQYF	TGTGCCAGCAGTCCAGGGACGACCGATTCCAAAAACATTCAGTACTTC
-	TRBV24-1	TRBD1	TRBJ2-1	CATSDPDRGRGSVRGNEQFF	TGTGCCACCAGTGACCCCGACAGGGGGCGAGGGTCGGTAAGGGGCAATGAGCAGTTCTTC